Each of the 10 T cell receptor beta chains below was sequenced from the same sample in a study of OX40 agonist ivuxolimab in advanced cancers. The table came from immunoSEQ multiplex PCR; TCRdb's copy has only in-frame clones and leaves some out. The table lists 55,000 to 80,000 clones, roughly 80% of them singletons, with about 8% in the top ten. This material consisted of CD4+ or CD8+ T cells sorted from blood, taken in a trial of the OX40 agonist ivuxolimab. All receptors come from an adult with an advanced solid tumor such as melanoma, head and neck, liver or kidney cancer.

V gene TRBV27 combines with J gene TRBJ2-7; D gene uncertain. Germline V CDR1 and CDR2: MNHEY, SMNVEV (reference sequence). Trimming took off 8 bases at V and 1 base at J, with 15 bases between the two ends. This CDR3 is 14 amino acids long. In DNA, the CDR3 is TGTGCCAGCGGCCCCCTGGGCCATTCCTACGAGCAGTACTTC. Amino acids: CASGPLGHSYEQYF.

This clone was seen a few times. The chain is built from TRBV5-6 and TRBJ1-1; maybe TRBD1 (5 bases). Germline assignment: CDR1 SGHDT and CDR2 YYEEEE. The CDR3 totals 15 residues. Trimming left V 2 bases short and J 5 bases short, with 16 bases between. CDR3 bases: TGTGCCAGCAGCTTATACACCAGGGATTCAACTGAAGCTTTCTTT. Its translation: CASSLYTRDSTEAFF.

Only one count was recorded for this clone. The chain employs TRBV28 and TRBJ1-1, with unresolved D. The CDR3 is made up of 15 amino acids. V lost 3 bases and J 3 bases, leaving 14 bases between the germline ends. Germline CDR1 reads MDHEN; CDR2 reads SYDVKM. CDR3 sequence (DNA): TGTGCCAGCAGTTTCGTCCGGGGTTTGTACACTGAAGCTTTCTTT. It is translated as CASSFVRGLYTEAFF.

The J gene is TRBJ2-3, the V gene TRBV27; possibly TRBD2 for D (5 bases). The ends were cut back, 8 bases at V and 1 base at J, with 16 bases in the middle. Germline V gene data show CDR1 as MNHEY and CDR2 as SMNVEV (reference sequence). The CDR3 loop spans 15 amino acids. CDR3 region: CASRPLFGGTDTQYF. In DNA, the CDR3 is TGTGCCAGCCGACCTCTCTTCGGGGGCACAGATACGCAGTATTTT.

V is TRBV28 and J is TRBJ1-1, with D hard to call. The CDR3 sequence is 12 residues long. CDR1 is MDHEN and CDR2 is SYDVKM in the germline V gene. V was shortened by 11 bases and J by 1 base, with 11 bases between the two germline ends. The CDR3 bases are TGTGCCCTGGAGGGCCCGAACACTGAAGCTTTCTTT. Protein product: CALEGPNTEAFF.

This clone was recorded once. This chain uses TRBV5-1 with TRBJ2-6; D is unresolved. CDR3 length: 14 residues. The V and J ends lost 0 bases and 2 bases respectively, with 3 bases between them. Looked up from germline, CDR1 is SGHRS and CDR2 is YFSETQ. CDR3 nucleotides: TGCGCCAGCAGCTTGGGGGCTGGGGCCAACGTCCTGACTTTC. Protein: CASSLGAGANVLTF.

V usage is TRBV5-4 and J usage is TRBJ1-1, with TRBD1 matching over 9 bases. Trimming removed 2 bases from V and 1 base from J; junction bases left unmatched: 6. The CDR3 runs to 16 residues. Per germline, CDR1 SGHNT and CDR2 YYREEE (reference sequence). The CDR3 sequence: CASSFRDRVPNTEAFF. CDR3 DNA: TGTGCCAGCAGCTTTAGGGACAGGGTACCGAACACTGAAGCTTTCTTT. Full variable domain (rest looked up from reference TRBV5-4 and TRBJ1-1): ETGVTQSPTHLIKTRGQQVTLRCSSQSGHNTVSWYQQALGQGPQFIFQYYREEENGRGNFPPRFSGLQFPNYSSELNVNALELDDSALYLCASSFRDRVPNTEAFFGQGTRLTVV.

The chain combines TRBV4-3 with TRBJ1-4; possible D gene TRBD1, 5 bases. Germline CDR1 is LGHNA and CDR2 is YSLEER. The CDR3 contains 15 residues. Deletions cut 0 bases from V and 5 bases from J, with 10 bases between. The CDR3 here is CASSQDWGSNEKLFF. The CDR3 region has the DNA TGCGCCAGCAGCCAAGATTGGGGGTCAAATGAAAAACTGTTTTTT.

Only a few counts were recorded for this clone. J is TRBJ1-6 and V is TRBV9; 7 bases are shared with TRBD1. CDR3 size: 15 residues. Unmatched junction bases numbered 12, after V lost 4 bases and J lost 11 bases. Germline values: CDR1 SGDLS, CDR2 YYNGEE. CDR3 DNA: TGTGCCAGCAGCTACCACCGGGACAGTACAACACCCCTCCACTTT. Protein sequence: CASSYHRDSTTPLHF.

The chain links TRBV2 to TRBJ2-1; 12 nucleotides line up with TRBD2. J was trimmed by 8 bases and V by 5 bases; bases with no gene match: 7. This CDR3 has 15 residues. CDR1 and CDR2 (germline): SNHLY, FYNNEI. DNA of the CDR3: TGTGCCAGCAGTAAGACTAGCGGGAGTAACTATGAGCAGTTCTTC. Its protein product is CASSKTSGSNYEQFF.